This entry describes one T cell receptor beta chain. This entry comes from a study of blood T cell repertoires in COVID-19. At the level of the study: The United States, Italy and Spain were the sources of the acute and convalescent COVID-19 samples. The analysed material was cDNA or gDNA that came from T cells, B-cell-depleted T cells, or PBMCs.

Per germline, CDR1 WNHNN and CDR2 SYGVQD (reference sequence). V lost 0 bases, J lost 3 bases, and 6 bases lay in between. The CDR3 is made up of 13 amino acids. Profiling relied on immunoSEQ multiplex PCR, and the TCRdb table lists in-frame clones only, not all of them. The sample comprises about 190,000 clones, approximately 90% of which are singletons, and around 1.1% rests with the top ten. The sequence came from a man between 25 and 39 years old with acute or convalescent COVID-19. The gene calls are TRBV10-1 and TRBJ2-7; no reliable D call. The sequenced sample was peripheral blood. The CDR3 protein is CASSESPNYEQYF. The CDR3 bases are TGCGCCAGCAGTGAGTCCCCCAACTACGAGCAGTACTTC.